A single sample gave rise to the 25 T cell receptor beta chains below, sequenced in a study of a mutant IDH1 vaccine in newly diagnosed glioma. Their cognate antigens are unknown. Described time point: week 5, during vaccination. Topical imiquimod was applied with each vaccine dose, which held 300 ug of mutant IDH1 20-mer peptide. Clones were sequenced by immunoSEQ multiplex PCR, and TCRdb holds only the in-frame ones, with some missing. The sample lists roughly 25,000 clones, approximately 80% seen once, with roughly 10% in the top ten. The material sequenced was PBMCs, taken from a glioma patient whose treatment included an IDH1 peptide vaccine. The receptor set was obtained from a man between 40 and 49 years old with glioma.

This chain links TRBV11-3 with TRBJ2-1; 10 positions match TRBD2. This CDR3 contains 17 residues. The germline V gene has CDR1 SGHNT and CDR2 YENEEA. V was pared by 5 bases and J by 0 bases, with 7 bases of the junction left unmatched. The CDR3 bases are TGTGCCAGCAGCCCAGTAGCGGGGGGAAGCTCCTACAATGAGCAGTTCTTC. This codes for CASSPVAGGSSYNEQFF.

This chain uses TRBV14 with TRBJ2-2, with 12 bases lining up with TRBD2. CDR1 is SGHDN, CDR2 FVKESK, per germline. The J segment lost 5 bases and the V segment lost 1 base, leaving 5 bases of the junction unmatched. There are 17 residues in the CDR3. CDR3 bases: TGTGCCAGCAGCCAAGTAACAGGACTAGCGGGGACCGGGGAGCTGTTTTTT. Its translation: CASSQVTGLAGTGELFF. The complete variable domain, with remaining parts taken from reference TRBV14 and TRBJ2-2, reads EAGVTQFPSHSVIEKGQTVTLRCDPISGHDNLYWYRRVMGKEIKFLLHFVKESKQDESGMPNNRFLAERTGGTYSTLKVQPAELEDSGVYFCASSQVTGLAGTGELFFGEGSRLTVL.

This chain joins TRBV18 and TRBJ2-3; TRBD1 matches 7 bases. CDR1 KGHSH and CDR2 LQKENI come from the germline V gene. The CDR3 is made up of 16 amino acids. J lost 1 base, V lost 3 bases, and 7 bases had no gene match. The CDR3 loop reads CASSPAGGVGTDTQYF. CDR3 in DNA: TGTGCCAGCTCACCTGCAGGGGGAGTCGGCACAGATACGCAGTATTTT.

The rearrangement joins TRBV7-2 to TRBJ2-5; tentatively, D is TRBD2 (6 bases). Germline loops: CDR1 SGHTA, CDR2 FQGNSA. V dropped 5 bases and J dropped 4 bases, with 20 bases sitting between them. CDR3 size: 16 residues. CDR3 DNA sequence: TGTGCCAGCAGCGCCCCCGTGGGAGGAGGGGCAGAGACCCAGTACTTC. Amino acid sequence: CASSAPVGGGAETQYF.

This clone turned up a few times. The chain combines TRBV6-4 with TRBJ2-1, with 8 positions matching TRBD2. Germline V gives CDR1 MRHNA, CDR2 SNTAGT. The CDR3 sequence is 16 residues long. Unmatched junction bases numbered 10, after V lost 3 bases and J lost 6 bases. CDR3 bases: TGTGCCAGCAGTGAGTCTAGCGGGTCGGCCTCCAATGAGCAGTTCTTC. Translation gives CASSESSGSASNEQFF.

J is TRBJ2-5 and V is TRBV4-2; TRBD2 aligns across 9 bases. J lost 1 base, V lost 0 bases, and 3 bases had no gene match. Germline CDR1 reads LGHNA; CDR2 reads YNFKEQ. This CDR3 comprises 16 residues. CDR3: CASSQELAGSQETQYF. The CDR3 DNA sequence: TGTGCCAGCAGCCAAGAACTAGCGGGCTCCCAAGAGACCCAGTACTTC.

This chain joins TRBV4-3 and TRBJ2-1, with TRBD2 matching over 12 bases. Losses at the gene ends were 8 bases for V and 9 bases for J; bases not matched to a gene: 11. The CDR3 sequence is 15 residues long. Germline values: CDR1 LGHNA, CDR2 YSLEER. The CDR3 is CASCPGLAGRREQFF. The CDR3 coding sequence is TGCGCCAGCTGTCCTGGACTAGCGGGAAGACGTGAGCAGTTCTTC.

The CDR3 DNA is TGTGCCAGCAGCTTAGGGGGCGCAGGGCCCTCCTACGAGCAGTACTTC. It codes for CASSLGGAGPSYEQYF. V gene TRBV7-2 combines with J gene TRBJ2-5, with D maybe TRBD1 (5 bases). Gene TRBJ2-7 matches the end of the DNA better, so the J call may be wrong. This CDR3 is 16 amino acids long. CDR1 is SGHTA, CDR2 FQGNSA, per germline.

The CDR3 is CASSSTGAPPTGELFF. DNA for the CDR3: TGCGCCAGCAGCTCGACAGGGGCCCCGCCCACCGGGGAGCTGTTTTTT. The gene calls are TRBV5-1 and TRBJ2-2, with TRBD1 matching 8 bases. The CDR3 loop spans 16 amino acids. CDR1 and CDR2 from the germline V gene are SGHRS and YFSETQ. The J segment lost 4 bases and the V segment lost 3 bases, leaving 8 bases of the junction unmatched.

The rearrangement uses TRBV29-1 and TRBJ2-2; D unresolved. The CDR3 runs to 12 residues. CDR1 is SQVTM and CDR2 is ANQGSEA in the germline V gene. V gave up 6 bases and J gave up 7 bases, with 12 bases separating them. The CDR3 loop is CSVGRTNGELFF. The CDR3, as DNA: TGCAGCGTCGGACGGACGAACGGGGAGCTGTTTTTT.

CDR3 loop: CASSLPVGAGLNEQFF. The CDR3 DNA sequence: TGTGCCAGCAGCTTACCCGTGGGGGCCGGGTTGAATGAGCAGTTCTTC. This chain joins TRBV7-9 and TRBJ2-1, with D possibly TRBD1 on 6 matching bases. Between the trimmed V and J ends, which lost 2 bases and 7 bases, there was a span of 18 bases. The germline V gene has CDR1 SEHNR and CDR2 FQNEAQ (reference sequence). This CDR3 is 16 amino acids long.

CDR3 DNA sequence: TGTGCCAGCAGGAGAGAGATCGGAGCGGGAGGCGAGCAGTTCTTC. Encoded protein: CASRREIGAGGEQFF. The chain is built from TRBV2 and TRBJ2-1, with 9 nucleotides matching TRBD2. V shed 6 bases, J shed 10 bases, and the junction held 13 bases outside the gene matches. Germline V CDR1 and CDR2: SNHLY, FYNNEI. CDR3 size: 15 residues.

Details on this clone: At one end the junction does not follow the germline gene, possibly because of a read error. The rearrangement links TRBV11-3 to TRBJ2-3; TRBD1 matches 7 bases. The CDR3 sequence is 13 residues long. Germline values: CDR1 SGHNT, CDR2 YENEEA. The CDR3 is CAGRGTQSDTQYF. The CDR3 DNA is TGTGCCGGCAGGGGGACACAATCAGATACGCAGTATTTT.

The chain combines TRBV5-1 with TRBJ2-7; 7 bases line up with TRBD2. Germline V gene data show CDR1 as SGHRS and CDR2 as YFSETQ. Unmatched junction bases numbered 7, after V lost 3 bases and J lost 1 base. There are 15 residues in the CDR3. The CDR3 DNA is TGCGCCAGCAGCTCCGGGGGGAGCCAATCCTACGAGCAGTACTTC. Its protein product is CASSSGGSQSYEQYF. Filled out from reference TRBV5-1 and TRBJ2-7, the complete variable domain reads KAGVTQTPRYLIKTRGQQVTLSCSPISGHRSVSWYQQTPGQGLQFLFEYFSETQRNKGNFPGRFSGRQFSNSRSEMNVSTLELGDSALYLCASSSGGSQSYEQYFGPGTRLTVT.

The chain has TRBV14 and TRBJ2-3, with 7 bases lining up with TRBD2. The CDR3 runs to 15 residues. After removal of 6 bases from V and 1 base from J, the junction contained 7 bases not matched to a gene. The V gene's germline CDR1 is SGHDN and CDR2 FVKESK. The CDR3 loop is CASSTRGGGTDTQYF. The CDR3, as DNA: TGTGCCAGCAGTACTCGGGGAGGGGGCACAGATACGCAGTATTTT.

This clone has a handful of counts. This sequence joins TRBV10-2 and TRBJ1-3; no reliable D call. Trimming pared 3 bases from V and 0 bases from J, leaving 12 bases between. Germline V lookup: CDR1 WSHSY, CDR2 SAAADI. This CDR3 region has 16 residues. The CDR3 protein is CASSELGMSSGNTIYF. In DNA form, the CDR3 reads TGCGCCAGCAGTGAACTGGGGATGAGCTCTGGAAACACCATATATTTT.

The rearrangement links TRBV6-1 to TRBJ2-7; 9 nucleotides align to TRBD1. CDR1 is MNHNS, CDR2 SASEGT, per germline. With 6 bases clipped from V and 7 bases from J, the junction kept 7 bases outside the gene matches. CDR3 size: 13 residues. This chain's CDR3 is CASRRDRAGEQYV. DNA for the CDR3: TGTGCCAGCAGAAGGGACAGGGCAGGGGAGCAGTACGTC.

This chain joins TRBV2 and TRBJ1-5, with D possibly being TRBD1 (5 bases). V dropped 6 bases and J dropped 7 bases, with 13 bases sitting between them. The CDR3 is 13 residues long. Looked up from germline, CDR1 is SNHLY and CDR2 is FYNNEI. The CDR3 here is CASRGLPGQPQHF. CDR3 in DNA: TGTGCCAGCAGGGGACTCCCCGGACAGCCCCAGCATTTT. The whole variable domain, filled in from reference TRBV2 and TRBJ1-5, reads EPEVTQTPSHQVTQMGQEVILRCVPISNHLYFYWYRQILGQKVEFLVSFYNNEISEKSEIFDDQFSVERPDGSNFTLKIRSTKLEDSAMYFCASRGLPGQPQHFGDGTRLSIL.

The chain joins TRBV4-1 to TRBJ2-2; D assignment may be TRBD1 or TRBD2 (5 bases each). Germline-derived CDR1 and CDR2 are MGHRA and YSYEKL. CDR3 length: 15 amino acids. Trimming shortened V by 4 bases and J by 3 bases, and 12 bases separated the two germline ends. In DNA, the CDR3 is TGCGCCAGCAGCCCGGGACCCGGGGACACCGGGGAGCTGTTTTTT. Amino acid sequence: CASSPGPGDTGELFF.

The genes are TRBV11-3 and TRBJ1-1, with 7 bases aligning to TRBD1. The CDR3 is 13 amino acids. J lost 5 bases, V lost 5 bases, and 5 bases had no gene match. The V gene's germline CDR1 is SGHNT and CDR2 YENEEA. The CDR3 spells CASSLRGGTEAFF. The CDR3 DNA is TGTGCCAGCAGCCTCAGGGGGGGGACTGAAGCTTTCTTT.

This chain connects TRBV9 to TRBJ1-3; the D gene is possibly TRBD1 (6 bases). Germline loops: CDR1 SGDLS, CDR2 YYNGEE. The CDR3 runs 16 residues. With 2 bases removed from V and 0 bases from J, the gap between germline ends came to 12 bases. The CDR3 coding sequence is TGTGCCAGCAGCGTTTCGGGACATCACTCTGGAAACACCATATATTTT. Translated, it gives CASSVSGHHSGNTIYF.

This chain connects TRBV20-1 to TRBJ1-4; no clear D. Deletions cut 5 bases from V and 8 bases from J, with 9 bases between. CDR3 length: 11 residues. Germline lookup yields CDR1 DFQATT and CDR2 SNEGSKA (reference sequence). The CDR3 here is CSASSGEKLFF. CDR3 sequence (DNA): TGCAGTGCTTCGTCGGGGGAAAAACTGTTTTTT.

The chain uses TRBV2 and TRBJ1-2; possibly TRBD1 for D (6 bases). This CDR3 spans 13 amino acids. The V end was cut by 3 bases, the J end by 8 bases, with 13 bases between. CDR1 SNHLY and CDR2 FYNNEI come from the germline V gene. CDR3 nucleotides: TGTGCCAGCAGTGACCAGGGGTTGGGAGGCTACACCTTC. It is translated as CASSDQGLGGYTF.

This clone came up once. The chain is built from TRBV7-9 and TRBJ1-5; TRBD1 might be the D (5 bases). Germline CDR1 and CDR2: SEHNR and FQNEAQ (reference sequence). Trimming cost V 0 bases and J 5 bases, with 14 bases left between them. The CDR3 extends over 16 amino acids. The DNA for the CDR3 is TGTGCCAGCAGCTTAGCGGGGGGGTCAGGCGATCAGCCCCAGCATTTT. This encodes CASSLAGGSGDQPQHF. The full variable domain, completed using reference TRBV7-9 and TRBJ1-5, is DTGVSQNPRHKITKRGQNVTFRCDPISEHNRLYWYRQTLGQGPEFLTYFQNEAQLEKSRLLSDRFSAERPKGSFSTLEIQRTEQGDSAMYLCASSLAGGSGDQPQHFGDGTRLSIL.

The chain employs TRBV9 and TRBJ1-2; D might be TRBD1 (6 bases). The CDR3 is 17 residues long. Trimming left V 2 bases short and J 6 bases short, with 23 bases between. Germline loops: CDR1 SGDLS, CDR2 YYNGEE. The CDR3 sequence is CASSVLQGPRVGNGYTF. CDR3 bases: TGTGCCAGCAGCGTCCTACAGGGTCCCAGGGTTGGGAATGGCTACACCTTC.